This T cell receptor (beta chain) emerged from a study of blood T cell repertoires in COVID-19. The V gene end was trimmed by 6 bases and the J gene end by 0 bases; junction bases not matched to a gene: 3. Germline CDR1 MNHEY, CDR2 SVGAGI. The CDR3 contains 15 residues. Clones were read by immunoSEQ multiplex PCR, and TCRdb kept only the in-frame ones, dropping some. Of 430,000 or so clones in the sample, around nine tenths are singletons; the top ten hold 0.8% to 0.85%. This receptor was taken from a man aged 18 to 35 with COVID-19, enrolled during active disease. The sequenced sample was peripheral blood. The chain carries TRBV6-5 and TRBJ1-5; 9 bases are a match to TRBD1. CDR3: CASRDRGHSNQPQHF. As DNA, the CDR3 is TGTGCCAGCAGGGACAGGGGCCATAGCAATCAGCCCCAGCATTTT.